This T cell receptor beta chain came from a study of T-cell memory formation after mild COVID-19. CDR1 and CDR2 from the germline V gene are PRHDT and FYEKMQ (reference sequence). V was cut by 5 bases and J by 0 bases, with 7 bases left in between. The CDR3 has 14 residues. This clonotype turned up a few times. Its specificity is not known. TCRdb analysed the 5' RACE reads with MiXCR anew, one entry per CDR3 protein. The table includes 92,000 or so distinct CDR3 sequences, about 13% detected once. Findings of the study overall: Day 15 to 85 contracting clones showed balanced CD4/CD8; later expanders leaned CD4+. Some SARS-CoV-2-responding clones were already detected in memory before infection.

This TCR was recovered from an adult woman who had mild COVID-19 (a few samples of this study predate the infection). Cell type and time point are not known. The chain employs TRBV13 and TRBJ1-4; D is unclear. Sequences were obtained from PBMCs or a T cell subset sorted from them (not recorded which). CDR3 protein: CASSDGATNEKLFF. For the CDR3, the DNA is TGTGCCAGCAGCGATGGTGCAACTAATGAAAAACTGTTTTTT.